This is a list of T cell receptor beta chains from one sample in a study of technical replicates of blood from a handful of donors. Assay used: immunoSEQ multiplex PCR; TCRdb lists only in-frame clones, some missing. The table shows approximately 79,000 clones, with approximately 97% occurring only once. Source material: T cells isolated from PBMCs. These receptors were obtained from a human donor in good health. The CDR3 runs from the conserved cysteine through the conserved F or W. The D gene is left open where the match is weak. Size values are once, few and many counts, or a class for expanded clones, and some rows have none.

v_gene	j_gene	abundance	d_gene	CDR3aa	CDR3nt
TRBV5-4	TRBJ2-5	NA	NA	CASSLAGGRPQETQYF	TGTGCCAGCAGCTTGGCCGGAGGAAGACCCCAAGAGACCCAGTACTTC
TRBV30	TRBJ1-5	NA	NA	CAWSDRPNQPQHF	TGTGCCTGGAGCGACAGGCCCAATCAGCCCCAGCATTTT
TRBV7-2	TRBJ1-4	NA	NA	CASSLETANEKLFF	TGTGCCAGCAGCTTAGAAACAGCTAATGAAAAACTGTTTTTT
TRBV28	TRBJ1-1	NA	NA	CAGGRAGNTEAFF	TGTGCCGGAGGGCGGGCGGGGAACACTGAAGCTTTCTTT
TRBV5-4	TRBJ2-7	NA	NA	CASSLVGGPYEQYF	TGTGCCAGCAGCTTGGTGGGGGGGCCCTACGAGCAGTACTTC
TRBV11-1	TRBJ2-5	NA	NA	CASSLVQGAETQYF	TGTGCCAGCAGCTTAGTCCAGGGCGCGGAGACCCAGTACTTC
TRBV5-1	TRBJ2-3	NA	TRBD1	CASSPPGQGATDTQYF	TGCGCCAGCAGCCCTCCGGGACAGGGGGCAACAGATACGCAGTATTTT
TRBV25-1	TRBJ1-4	NA	NA	CASSVAETEEKLFF	TGTGCCAGCAGTGTGGCGGAAACGGAAGAAAAACTGTTTTTT
TRBV14	TRBJ2-7	NA	NA	CASSQDADYEQYF	TGTGCCAGCAGCCAAGATGCGGACTACGAGCAGTACTTC
TRBV6-6	TRBJ1-5	NA	TRBD1	CASSHGDRGEQPQHF	TGTGCCAGCAGTCACGGGGACAGGGGAGAGCAGCCCCAGCATTTT
TRBV20-1	TRBJ2-7	NA	NA	CSVNTNEQYF	TGCAGTGTGAATACTAACGAGCAGTACTTC
TRBV27	TRBJ2-7	NA	TRBD2	CASSDDLAGRYEQYF	TGTGCCAGCAGTGATGATTTAGCGGGTCGCTACGAGCAGTACTTC
TRBV7-6	TRBJ2-1	NA	NA	CASSLAGHYNEQFF	TGTGCCAGCAGCTTAGCGGGGCACTACAATGAGCAGTTCTTC
TRBV11-3	TRBJ2-7	NA	NA	CASSEDYYEQYF	TGTGCCAGCAGCGAAGACTATTACGAGCAGTACTTC
TRBV7-2	TRBJ2-3	NA	NA	CASSLERHTQYF	TGTGCCAGCAGCTTAGAGCGGCATACGCAGTATTTT
TRBV2	TRBJ2-1	NA	NA	CASSVGTGTWQFF	TGTGCCAGCAGTGTAGGTACCGGGACTTGGCAGTTCTTC
TRBV5-4	TRBJ1-4	NA	NA	CASSLGGDGKLFF	TGTGCCAGCAGCCTCGGCGGGGATGGGAAACTGTTTTTT
TRBV5-6	TRBJ2-1	NA	NA	CASSFLASDEQFF	TGTGCCAGCAGCTTTCTAGCCTCGGATGAGCAGTTCTTC
TRBV10-3	TRBJ1-1	NA	TRBD1	CAISQTGDTEAFF	TGTGCCATCAGCCAGACAGGGGACACTGAAGCTTTCTTT
TRBV7-9	TRBJ1-4	NA	TRBD1	CASSFRQGEKLFF	TGTGCCAGCAGCTTTCGACAGGGGGAAAAACTGTTTTTT
TRBV5-4	TRBJ2-1	NA	NA	CASSFRGAERDEQFF	TGTGCCAGCAGCTTTCGGGGAGCTGAAAGAGATGAGCAGTTCTTC
TRBV7-3	TRBJ2-1	once	TRBD2	CASSSSGRTDEQFF	TGTGCCAGCAGCTCTAGCGGGAGGACAGATGAGCAGTTCTTC
TRBV5-1	TRBJ2-1	NA	TRBD1	CASSWTGGNYNEQFF	TGCGCCAGCAGCTGGACAGGGGGCAACTACAATGAGCAGTTCTTC
TRBV5-4	TRBJ2-7	NA	TRBD2	CASSLSLAGGYYEQYF	TGTGCCAGCAGCTTGTCACTAGCGGGAGGGTACTACGAGCAGTACTTC
TRBV11-2	TRBJ2-1	NA	TRBD1	CASSSGTGEFF	TGTGCCAGCAGCTCCGGGACAGGGGAGTTCTTC
TRBV9	TRBJ1-2	once	NA	CASSVGEGRGYTF	TGTGCCAGCAGCGTAGGGGAAGGGAGGGGCTACACCTTC
TRBV28	TRBJ2-2	once	TRBD1	CASSLTGGYTGELFF	TGTGCCAGCAGTCTGACAGGGGGCTACACCGGGGAGCTGTTTTTT
TRBV6-4	TRBJ1-5	NA	NA	CASSTTGNQPQHF	TGTGCCAGCAGCACAACAGGGAATCAGCCCCAGCATTTT